This T cell receptor (beta chain) was recorded in a study of cytomegalovirus exposure and HLA in healthy donors. Study background: In a later analysis, the roughly 120 validation repertoires were reported to have used the same platform as the 550 to 850 first-cohort repertoires.

Only in-frame clones appear in the TCRdb table, and some are missing; sequencing was by immunoSEQ multiplex PCR. The data contain around 99,000 clones, 88% of them singletons. Study results and limitations: The authors enumerated roughly 160 TCR beta chains as linked to cytomegalovirus. Three CMV-associated chains proved CMV antigen-specific in vitro.

Details on this clone: Its antigen remains unidentified.

The donors were in the approximately 120-subject validation cohort; that cohort was separate from the roughly 700-subject first cohort. Germline CDR1 reads MDHEN; CDR2 reads SYDVKM. This CDR3 has 14 residues. The chain has TRBV28 and TRBJ2-2; 8 positions match TRBD2. The sequenced material came from PBMCs. This sequence originates from a young woman in good health and CMV-seronegative. CDR3 in DNA: TGTGCAGCGGGGGCGGGAGCGGCAACCGGGGAGCTGTTTTTT. This codes for CAAGAGAATGELFF.